This T cell receptor beta chain emerged from a study of EBV T-cell therapy then PD-1 blockade in nasopharyngeal carcinoma. On this clone: The antigen is undetermined.

As to treatment: AdE1-LMPpoly-expanded autologous EBV-specific T-cell therapy followed by anti-PD-1 nivolumab. Libraries were prepared by immunoSEQ multiplex PCR; TCRdb keeps only in-frame clonotypes and omits some of them. The profile shows some 20,000 clones, roughly 84% of them singletons. Germline lookup yields CDR1 LGHNA and CDR2 YNFKEQ. Trimming took 1 base from V and 7 from J, leaving 5 bases between them. The CDR3 consists of 12 residues. Sequences were derived from CD8+ T cells from blood, sampled at roughly day 34 from a patient whose treatment included autologous EBV-specific T cells and nivolumab. The rearrangement links TRBV4-2 to TRBJ1-5; no definite D call. This receptor was obtained from a man aged 40-50 years with nasopharyngeal carcinoma. CDR3 sequence (DNA): TGTGCCAGCAGCCAAGGGGAGCAGCCCCAGCATTTT. It is translated as CASSQGEQPQHF.